These 25 T cell receptor beta chains came from one sample sequenced in a study of vaccination effects on CD4 cells after COVID-19 (dated by TCRdb to the early 2020s). These TCRs' antigens remain unknown. In the ViraFEST assay, PBMC were stimulated with viral peptide pools, and antigen-specific CD4+ T cell clonotypes were then identified by expansion using TCR sequencing. After around ten days of culture, CD4+ T cells were isolated with the EasySep CD4+ T cell isolation kit. The absence of prior SARS-CoV-2 infection in healthy vaccine recipients was confirmed by negative nucleocapsid antibodies before and after vaccination. The method was the immunoSEQ multiplex PCR assay. Held by TCRdb, this immuneACCESS table contains in-frame sequences only and omits some clones. Under half of the omission traces to an unresolved V gene where checked; the cause of the rest is unknown. This sample comprises about 41,000 clones, 77% of them detected only once. The leading ten clones occupy approximately 2.8% of the sample.

This sample comprised CD4+ T cells from PBMCs cultured with HCoV-NL63 spike peptides, obtained before COVID-19 vaccination. The label giving this sample's cell subset or site can be read as: HCoV-NL63 spike overlapping peptide pool stimulation. The source is a human donor who received a COVID-19 vaccine.

This chain uses TRBV19 with TRBJ1-5; D uncertain. Germline CDR1 is LNHDA and CDR2 is SQIVND (reference sequence). Between the trimmed V and J ends, which lost 2 bases and 3 bases, there was a span of 8 bases. The CDR3 has 14 residues. The CDR3 coding sequence is TGTGCCAGTAGTATAAGGCGGCCCAATCAGCCCCAGCATTTT. Translated: CASSIRRPNQPQHF.

The V and J genes are TRBV30 and TRBJ1-3, with a possible D match to TRBD1 (5 bases). This CDR3 has 15 residues. The V end lost 5 bases, the J end lost 1 base, and 15 bases lay between the germline ends. The germline CDR1 and CDR2 sequences are GTSNPN and SVGIG (reference sequence). The CDR3 nucleotides read TGTGCCTGGGAACCGACAGTACTTTCTGGAAACACCATATATTTT. This sequence encodes CAWEPTVLSGNTIYF.

This chain joins TRBV6-5 and TRBJ1-1; no definite D call. The germline V gene encodes CDR1 MNHEY and CDR2 SVGAGI. With 0 bases removed from V and 0 bases from J, the gap between germline ends came to 2 bases. The length of the CDR3 is 13 residues. The CDR3 sequence: CASSYSLNTEAFF. CDR3 nucleotide sequence: TGTGCCAGCAGTTACTCGTTGAACACTGAAGCTTTCTTT.

This clone was seen a handful of times. The chain employs TRBV27 and TRBJ1-4, with a weak D call TRBD1 (5 bases). This CDR3 is 16 amino acids long. Germline assignment: CDR1 MNHEY and CDR2 SMNVEV (reference sequence). The V end lost 3 bases, the J end lost 6 bases, and 17 bases lay between the germline ends. CDR3 region: CASSLDGGASHEKLFF. The CDR3 DNA follows: TGTGCCAGCAGTTTGGATGGCGGGGCCTCCCATGAAAAACTGTTTTTT.

The rearrangement uses TRBV27 and TRBJ1-6, with D unresolved. The V and J ends lost 3 bases and 5 bases respectively, with 11 bases between them. The CDR3 has 15 residues. CDR1 MNHEY and CDR2 SMNVEV come from the germline V gene (reference sequence). CDR3 sequence reads: CASSFLWGNNSPLHF. For the CDR3, the DNA is TGTGCCAGCAGTTTTCTGTGGGGAAATAATTCACCCCTCCACTTT.

The V and J genes are TRBV5-1 and TRBJ2-3; TRBD2 agrees at 9 bases. Per germline, CDR1 SGHRS and CDR2 YFSETQ. The ends lost 6 bases at V and 5 bases at J; junction bases unmatched: 10. The CDR3 sequence is 15 residues long. The CDR3 spells CASMGVAGVKDTQYF. CDR3 coding DNA: TGCGCCAGCATGGGAGTAGCGGGGGTCAAAGATACGCAGTATTTT.

The genes are TRBV5-1 and TRBJ1-6; a weak D match, TRBD1 (5 bases). CDR1 SGHRS and CDR2 YFSETQ come from the germline V gene. The CDR3 has 15 amino acids. The V end lost 0 bases, the J end lost 5 bases, and 9 bases lay between the germline ends. DNA for the CDR3: TGCGCCAGCAGCTTGGTCGGCAGGGATAATTCACCCCTCCACTTT. Translating it yields CASSLVGRDNSPLHF.

The genes are TRBV19 and TRBJ2-1; possibly TRBD1 or TRBD2 for D (5 bases each). Germline loops: CDR1 LNHDA, CDR2 SQIVND (reference sequence). Between the trimmed V and J ends, which lost 5 bases and 4 bases, there was a span of 15 bases. CDR3 length: 15 amino acids. The CDR3 bases are TGTGCCAGTAGTCGACGGGGCGGAGAGTACAATGAGCAGTTCTTC. Amino acid sequence: CASSRRGGEYNEQFF.

The CDR3 reads CAIAGQGRPYEQYV. For the CDR3, the DNA is TGCGCCATCGCCGGACAGGGAAGGCCCTACGAGCAGTACGTC. V and J are TRBV5-1 and TRBJ2-7; 8 bases align to TRBD1. Trimming took 9 bases from V and 2 from J; bases not matched to a gene: 10. This CDR3 is built from 14 residues. Per the germline V gene, CDR1 is SGHRS and CDR2 is YFSETQ.

This clone was seen more than once but under ten times. The chain uses TRBV5-4 and TRBJ1-6, with D perhaps matching TRBD1 (6 bases). The ends were cut back, 3 bases at V and 7 bases at J, with 17 bases in the middle. There are 16 residues in the CDR3. The germline V gene has CDR1 SGHNT and CDR2 YYREEE (reference sequence). CDR3: CASSSGHPGANSPLHF. The CDR3 DNA sequence: TGTGCCAGCAGCTCGGGACATCCAGGAGCGAATTCACCCCTCCACTTT.

The chain links TRBV15 to TRBJ2-3, with 10 positions matching TRBD1. The CDR3 covers 14 residues. The ends lost 2 bases at V and 6 bases at J; junction bases unmatched: 2. Germline CDR1 reads LNHNV; CDR2 reads YYDKDF (reference sequence). CDR3 amino acids: CATSRRTGGDTQYF. The CDR3 DNA is TGTGCCACCAGCAGAAGGACAGGGGGTGATACGCAGTATTTT.

The rearrangement joins TRBV30 to TRBJ2-5; 7 bases map to TRBD2. Germline CDR1 reads GTSNPN; CDR2 reads SVGIG (reference sequence). CDR3 length: 13 amino acids. Germline trimming cut 3 bases from V and 2 bases from J; bases unmatched to any gene: 3. As DNA, the CDR3 is TGTGCCTGGAGCGGGGGGTTTCAAGAGACCCAGTACTTC. It encodes CAWSGGFQETQYF.

V and J are TRBV5-1 and TRBJ2-5; D may match TRBD1 or TRBD2 (6 bases each). V was cut by 1 base and J by 5 bases, with 12 bases left in between. The germline V gene has CDR1 SGHRS and CDR2 YFSETQ. This CDR3 spans 14 amino acids. In DNA form, the CDR3 reads TGCGCCAGCAGCTTGTTGATGGGGGGCGAGACCCAGTACTTC. Translating gives CASSLLMGGETQYF.

This chain connects TRBV3-1 (or the pseudogene TRBV3-2) to TRBJ1-3; maybe TRBD1 (6 bases). Germline-derived CDR1 and CDR2 are LGHDT and YNNKEL (reference sequence). V gave up 4 bases and J gave up 0 bases, with 13 bases separating them. This CDR3 is built from 16 residues. DNA of the CDR3: TGTGCCAGCAGCCCCAGGGGAAGTCACTCTGGAAACACCATATATTTT. This gives the protein CASSPRGSHSGNTIYF.

The chain joins TRBV6-6 to TRBJ2-2; 7 bases are shared with TRBD2. Germline loops: CDR1 MNHNY, CDR2 SVGAGI (reference sequence). CDR3 length: 16 residues. The V and J ends lost 7 bases and 1 base, in that order; junction bases with no gene match: 9. This CDR3 is CASTGGEGLNTGELFF. The CDR3 DNA reads as TGTGCCAGCACGGGAGGAGAGGGATTGAACACCGGGGAGCTGTTTTTT.

This clone occurred a few times. The chain combines TRBV5-6 with TRBJ1-4; possibly TRBD1 for D (6 bases). This CDR3 spans 14 amino acids. With 3 bases removed from V and 4 bases from J, the gap between germline ends came to 10 bases. Germline loops: CDR1 SGHDT, CDR2 YYEEEE. CDR3 sequence reads: CASSYTGINEKLFF. DNA of the CDR3: TGTGCCAGCAGCTACACAGGGATTAATGAAAAACTGTTTTTT.

In its sample, this clone was seen once. The V and J genes are TRBV18 and TRBJ2-1, with TRBD2 matching 11 bases. Trimming at V came to 5 bases and at J to 8 bases, leaving 8 bases not matched to a gene. This CDR3 has 15 amino acids. Germline V lookup: CDR1 KGHSH, CDR2 LQKENI. CDR3 sequence: CASSSNSGGEDEQFF. DNA of the CDR3: TGTGCCAGCTCATCGAATAGCGGGGGGGAAGATGAGCAGTTCTTC.

The V gene is TRBV19, the J gene TRBJ1-2; 8 nucleotides line up with TRBD1. J gave up 4 bases and V 5 bases, and 12 bases lay outside the gene matches. This CDR3 comprises 16 residues. Per germline, CDR1 LNHDA and CDR2 SQIVND (reference sequence). CDR3 loop: CASSATNRGAGYGYTF. The CDR3 DNA reads TGTGCCAGTAGTGCTACCAACAGGGGGGCTGGCTATGGCTACACCTTC.

The chain joins TRBV28 to TRBJ2-7; 8 nucleotides agree with TRBD1. V was clipped by 6 bases and J by 3 bases; unmatched bases: 7. The CDR3 sequence is 14 residues long. The germline V gene encodes CDR1 MDHEN and CDR2 SYDVKM. This CDR3 reads CASSQGQANYEQYV. Written as DNA, the CDR3 is TGTGCCAGCAGCCAGGGACAGGCAAACTACGAGCAGTACGTC.

This rearrangement joins TRBV2 to TRBJ2-6, with D unresolved. From germline, CDR1 is SNHLY and CDR2 FYNNEI. There are 14 residues in the CDR3. V was trimmed by 4 bases and J by 3 bases, leaving 7 bases between them. CDR3 sequence: CASSVSGGANVLTF. CDR3 nucleotides: TGTGCCAGCAGTGTGTCCGGTGGGGCCAACGTCCTGACTTTC. Looking up the rest from reference TRBV2 and TRBJ2-6 gives the full variable domain: EPEVTQTPSHQVTQMGQEVILRCVPISNHLYFYWYRQILGQKVEFLVSFYNNEISEKSEIFDDQFSVERPDGSNFTLKIRSTKLEDSAMYFCASSVSGGANVLTFGAGSRLTVL.

The V and J genes are TRBV6-5 and TRBJ1-5; D is undetermined. CDR3 length: 13 residues. The V and J ends lost 8 bases and 5 bases respectively, with 13 bases between them. The germline CDR1 and CDR2 sequences are MNHEY and SVGAGI. CDR3 region: CASHGQSYQPQHF. As DNA, the CDR3 is TGTGCCAGCCACGGTCAGAGCTATCAGCCCCAGCATTTT.

The J gene is TRBJ2-7, the V gene TRBV9; 10 bases are a match to TRBD2. V dropped 4 bases and J dropped 3; count of bases not matched to a gene: 7. CDR1 and CDR2 (germline): SGDLS, YYNGEE. The CDR3 contains 15 residues. Here the CDR3 DNA reads TGTGCCAGCAGCTCGCCTAGCGGGGGAAACTACGAGCAGTACGTC. This codes for CASSSPSGGNYEQYV.

The V gene is TRBV6-5, the J gene TRBJ1-1; 8 bases map to TRBD1. The CDR3 length is 14 residues. Germline V lookup: CDR1 MNHEY, CDR2 SVGAGI. With V trimmed by 4 bases and J by 4 bases, 5 bases remained unmatched. CDR3 DNA sequence: TGTGCCAGCAGTTTCCCACAGGGGGGCACTGAAGCTTTCTTT. Translating gives CASSFPQGGTEAFF.

The V call is TRBV30, the J call TRBJ1-2; no firm D call. The CDR3 sequence is 16 residues long. Trimming cost V 1 base and J 0 bases, with 15 bases left between them. Germline V gives CDR1 GTSNPN, CDR2 SVGIG (reference sequence). The CDR3 here is CAWSADVGLPNYGYTF. The CDR3 DNA is TGTGCCTGGAGTGCGGATGTGGGCCTCCCTAACTATGGCTACACCTTC.

This clone turned up a few times. This chain connects TRBV5-1 to TRBJ1-5; 9 bases fit TRBD1. In germline, CDR1 is SGHRS, CDR2 YFSETQ. Germline trimming cut 1 base from V and 4 bases from J; bases unmatched to any gene: 12. CDR3 length: 18 amino acids. The CDR3 DNA sequence: TGCGCCAGCAGCTTGCGGCCCAGCGGGGGACAGGGAAATCAGCCCCAGCATTTT. As protein: CASSLRPSGGQGNQPQHF.